This T cell receptor beta chain was identified during a study of vaccination effects on CD4 cells after COVID-19. Study conclusions and caveats: The study enrolled few convalescent patients and sampled no early post-infection timepoints. Clones arising from infection and from vaccination showed marked clonal contraction late after vaccination.

This CDR3 is built from 16 residues. The V and J ends lost 4 bases and 3 bases, in that order; junction bases with no gene match: 4. The V gene's germline CDR1 is SEHNR and CDR2 FQNEAQ (reference sequence). Concerning this clone itself: Its cognate antigen is unknown.

Subsequent to 10 days of culture, CD4+ T cells were isolated. By PCR, the person was confirmed to have had SARS-CoV-2 infection between March and December 2020. IL-2 medium took the place of half the medium on both days 3 and 7. Generated by immunoSEQ multiplex PCR, the TCRdb table keeps only in-frame clones and is missing some. The sample has roughly 68,000 clones; 65% to 75% are singletons. The TCR sequence derives from a human donor who had a prior SARS-CoV-2 infection. The sequenced sample was CD4+ T cells from PBMCs cultured without peptide, obtained before COVID-19 vaccination. The V and J genes are TRBV7-9 and TRBJ2-1; TRBD2 matches at 12 bases. CDR3 protein: CASSSRTSGIYNEQFF. CDR3 in DNA: TGTGCCAGCAGCTCCAGGACTAGCGGGATCTACAATGAGCAGTTCTTC.